This section outlines one TCR beta chain sequence together with its context. The data belong to a study of blood T cell repertoires in COVID-19. Study-level background: The samples span acute and convalescent COVID-19 from the United States, Italy and Spain.

The V gene's germline CDR1 is SGHRS and CDR2 YFSETQ. This CDR3 is 14 amino acids long. Trimming stripped 0 bases from V and 5 bases from J, with 10 bases between. Sequenced by immunoSEQ multiplex PCR; TCRdb stores in-frame clones only, minus some. Here the sample spans 200,000 to 250,000 clones, 85% to 90% being singletons. Self-reported history from a screening survey and questionnaire set each donor's cohort. The sample taken for sequencing was PBMCs or T cells enriched from blood (not recorded which). This receptor was taken from a woman aged 50 to 65 with acute COVID-19. V usage is TRBV5-1 and J usage is TRBJ2-3; maybe TRBD2 (6 bases). The DNA for the CDR3 is TGCGCCAGCAGCTTGGGGAGGGCTGAAGATACGCAGTATTTT. It specifies CASSLGRAEDTQYF.